This is a list of T cell receptor beta chains from one sample in a study of T cells after yellow fever vaccination. A single record per CDR3 protein comes from TCRdb applying MiXCR to the 5' RACE reads. The sample has about 110,000 distinct CDR3 sequences, roughly 8.9% seen once; the top ten hold approximately 24%. The specimen was CD8+ T cells sorted from PBMCs, collected 45 days after the yellow fever booster vaccination. These receptors originate from a man aged 25 to 40 who received the YFV17D yellow fever vaccine. The CDR3 runs from the conserved cysteine through the conserved F or W. The order of the fields is V gene, D gene, J gene, CDR3 protein. The D gene is left open where the match is weak.

V gene: TRBV29-1; D gene: TRBD1; J gene: TRBJ1-1; CDR3 protein: CSVRQGEAFF
V gene: TRBV4-2; D gene: TRBD1; J gene: TRBJ2-1; CDR3 protein: CASSLQGQGLREQGYNEQFF
V gene: TRBV5-1; D gene: .; J gene: TRBJ2-5; CDR3 protein: CASSFDSSPETQYF
V gene: TRBV24-1; D gene: TRBD1; J gene: TRBJ2-7; CDR3 protein: CGASDLGYTTRGTGKTYEQYF
V gene: TRBV19; D gene: .; J gene: TRBJ1-1; CDR3 protein: CASRIGHTEAFF
V gene: TRBV28; D gene: .; J gene: TRBJ2-1; CDR3 protein: CASTGIGPNNEQFF
V gene: TRBV10-3; D gene: TRBD1; J gene: TRBJ2-7; CDR3 protein: CAISESRDRAAYEQYF
V gene: TRBV15; D gene: .; J gene: TRBJ2-7; CDR3 protein: CATSTRMTYEQYF
V gene: TRBV6-5; D gene: .; J gene: TRBJ2-7; CDR3 protein: CASSYGGENYEQYF
V gene: TRBV4-2; D gene: .; J gene: TRBJ2-7; CDR3 protein: CASSQEDSNFYEQYF
V gene: TRBV20-1; D gene: TRBD1; J gene: TRBJ2-5; CDR3 protein: CSARDDEDRGNWKQETQYF
V gene: TRBV6-5; D gene: TRBD2; J gene: TRBJ2-7; CDR3 protein: CASSYEPTSGREYEQYF
V gene: TRBV6-2/TRBV6-3; D gene: .; J gene: TRBJ2-7; CDR3 protein: CASGVYEQYF
V gene: TRBV11-2; D gene: TRBD1; J gene: TRBJ2-7; CDR3 protein: CASSQGQGAFYEQYF
V gene: TRBV29-1; D gene: .; J gene: TRBJ2-2; CDR3 protein: CSVYTGHTGELFF
V gene: TRBV5-6; D gene: TRBD2; J gene: TRBJ2-1; CDR3 protein: CASGFPGTSLVEQFF
V gene: TRBV27; D gene: .; J gene: TRBJ2-3; CDR3 protein: CASSLDGGLVDTQYF
V gene: TRBV5-1; D gene: TRBD2; J gene: TRBJ2-7; CDR3 protein: CASSFTSGRDYEQYF
V gene: TRBV10-2; D gene: TRBD1; J gene: TRBJ2-6; CDR3 protein: CASSEFGDSALGANVLTF
V gene: TRBV16; D gene: .; J gene: TRBJ2-1; CDR3 protein: CASIFRDKYNEQFF
V gene: TRBV9; D gene: .; J gene: TRBJ2-1; CDR3 protein: CASSVGGDILYNEQFF
V gene: TRBV6-5; D gene: TRBD2; J gene: TRBJ2-2; CDR3 protein: CASSYDPSGVQGGELFF